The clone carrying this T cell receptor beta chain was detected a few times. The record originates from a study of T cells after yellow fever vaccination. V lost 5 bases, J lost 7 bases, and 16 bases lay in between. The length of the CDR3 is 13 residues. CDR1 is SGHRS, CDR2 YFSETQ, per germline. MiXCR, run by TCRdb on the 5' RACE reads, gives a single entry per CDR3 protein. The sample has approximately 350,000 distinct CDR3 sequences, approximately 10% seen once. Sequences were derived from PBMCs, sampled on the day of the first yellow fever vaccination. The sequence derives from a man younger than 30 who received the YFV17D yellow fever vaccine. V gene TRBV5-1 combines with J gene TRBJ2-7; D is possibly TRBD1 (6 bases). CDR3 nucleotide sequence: TGCGCCAGCAGGTTCGTGGGGGCAAGAGAGCAGTACTTC. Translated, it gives CASRFVGAREQYF.